Below, 26 T cell receptor beta chains from the same sample are listed, as sequenced in a study of blood T cell repertoires in COVID-19. Assay used: immunoSEQ multiplex PCR; TCRdb lists only in-frame clones, some missing. Here the sample spans around 150,000 clones, more than 75% being singletons. The sequencing sample was made of peripheral blood. The receptors shown here come from a man aged 35-49 years with acute or convalescent COVID-19.

The chain links TRBV12-3 or TRBV12-4 to TRBJ1-1; possible D gene TRBD1, 6 bases. Trimming removed 10 bases at V and 1 base at J, with 13 bases between. There are 13 residues in the CDR3. The CDR3: CATSRQENTEAFF. For the CDR3, the DNA is TGTGCCACTAGTAGACAGGAGAACACTGAAGCTTTCTTT.

J is TRBJ2-7 and V is TRBV6-2 or TRBV6-3; possibly TRBD2 for D (5 bases). This CDR3 comprises 13 residues. Germline V CDR1 and CDR2: MNHEY, SVGEGT. Between the trimmed V and J ends, which lost 1 base and 3 bases, there was a span of 7 bases. The CDR3 region is CASSYYGLYEQYF. The CDR3 DNA follows: TGTGCCAGCAGTTACTACGGACTCTACGAGCAGTACTTC.

The chain uses TRBV7-2 and TRBJ2-1; 9 nucleotides agree with TRBD1. Germline CDR1 is SGHTA and CDR2 is FQGNSA. V trimming: 5 bases; J trimming: 7 bases; junction bases outside the gene matches: 6. This CDR3 is built from 14 residues. This CDR3 reads CASSRSTGGNEQFF. The CDR3 DNA follows: TGTGCCAGCAGCCGCTCGACAGGGGGAAATGAGCAGTTCTTC.

This clone was seen a single time. The rearrangement links TRBV5-4 to TRBJ2-1; TRBD2 might be the D (6 bases). Trimming shortened V by 4 bases and J by 7 bases, and 18 bases separated the two germline ends. The CDR3 has 15 amino acids. Germline values: CDR1 SGHNT, CDR2 YYREEE (reference sequence). CDR3: CASSLLLRGSNEQFF. CDR3 sequence (DNA): TGTGCCAGCAGCCTCCTCCTCCGGGGGAGTAATGAGCAGTTCTTC.

The chain is built from TRBV5-1 and TRBJ1-1; D uncertain. CDR1 is SGHRS, CDR2 YFSETQ, per germline. V gave up 3 bases and J gave up 2 bases, with 14 bases separating them. The CDR3 consists of 15 residues. CDR3 sequence reads: CASSYTGRGNTEAFF. The CDR3 nucleotides read TGCGCCAGCAGCTACACGGGTCGTGGTAACACTGAAGCTTTCTTT.

This chain connects TRBV11-3 to TRBJ2-7; TRBD1 might be the D (7 bases). V was clipped by 9 bases and J by 13 bases, with 25 bases between them. Germline V gene sequence: CDR1 SGHNT, CDR2 YENEEA. This CDR3 comprises 13 residues. CDR3 loop: CARNWSDRYSGYF. CDR3 in DNA: TGTGCCAGGAATTGGTCGGACAGGTATAGCGGATACTTC.

The rearrangement uses TRBV4-1 and TRBJ2-3; 10 bases line up with TRBD1. Germline trimming cut 1 base from V and 4 bases from J; bases unmatched to any gene: 5. Germline CDR1 is MGHRA and CDR2 is YSYEKL. The CDR3 covers 16 residues. The DNA of the CDR3 is TGCGCCAGCAGCCAAGTGGGGGGGACAGGGGCAGATACGCAGTATTTT. The encoded protein is CASSQVGGTGADTQYF.

The genes are TRBV4-3 and TRBJ1-1, with D unresolved. The germline V gene has CDR1 LGHNA and CDR2 YSLEER. Trimming left V 0 bases short and J 4 bases short, with 9 bases between. This CDR3 spans 14 amino acids. The CDR3, as DNA: TGCGCCAGCAGCCAAGAAGCGGAGGTCACTGAAGCTTTCTTT. Amino acids: CASSQEAEVTEAFF.

This clone has more than one count but fewer than ten. The CDR3 loop reads CASSFGWGGGQPQHF. CDR3 in DNA: TGTGCCAGCAGTTTTGGTTGGGGAGGCGGTCAGCCCCAGCATTTT. The V gene is TRBV27, the J gene TRBJ1-5; D not certain. Per the germline V gene, CDR1 is MNHEY and CDR2 is SMNVEV (reference sequence). The V end lost 3 bases, the J end lost 6 bases, and 15 bases lay between the germline ends. The length of the CDR3 is 15 residues.

The chain is built from TRBV5-4 and TRBJ2-7; 10 bases agree with TRBD1. CDR3 length: 14 residues. Losses at the gene ends were 2 bases for V and 6 bases for J; bases not matched to a gene: 5. Germline-derived CDR1 and CDR2 are SGHNT and YYREEE (reference sequence). The CDR3 DNA reads TGTGCCAGCAGCTTAACCGGGACAGGGGTCGAGCAGTACTTC. Encoded protein: CASSLTGTGVEQYF.

This chain connects TRBV9 to TRBJ1-2; 8 bases are a match to TRBD1. The CDR3 consists of 12 residues. J gave up 7 bases and V 4 bases, and 3 bases lay outside the gene matches. Germline CDR1 and CDR2: SGDLS and YYNGEE. The CDR3 DNA follows: TGTGCCAGCAGCTACGACAGGGGTGGCTACACCTTC. It yields the protein CASSYDRGGYTF.

The chain uses TRBV30 and TRBJ1-3; a possible D gene is TRBD1 (6 bases). The germline gives CDR1 GTSNPN, CDR2 SVGIG (reference sequence). Trimming stripped 5 bases from V and 0 bases from J, with 11 bases between. CDR3 size: 14 residues. The chain's CDR3 is CAWVPGVSGNTIYF. In DNA, the CDR3 is TGTGCCTGGGTCCCAGGGGTCTCTGGAAACACCATATATTTT.

This clone was recorded once. The genes are TRBV2 and TRBJ1-5; possible D gene TRBD1, 6 bases. Germline CDR1 SNHLY, CDR2 FYNNEI. This CDR3 comprises 14 residues. Trimming took 3 bases from V and 4 from J, leaving 10 bases between them. The CDR3 bases are TGTGCCAGCAGTGAGTGGCAGGGGAATCAGCCCCAGCATTTT. Translated, it gives CASSEWQGNQPQHF.

The chain combines TRBV29-1 with TRBJ2-3; D gene ambiguous. This CDR3 spans 12 amino acids. V gave up 5 bases and J gave up 1 base, with 7 bases separating them. Germline values: CDR1 SQVTM, CDR2 ANQGSEA. The CDR3 DNA follows: TGCAGCGTTAAGAGCGGCACAGATACGCAGTATTTT. Translation gives CSVKSGTDTQYF.

Concerning this clone: This sample includes further DNA sequences coding for the same CDR3. The V call is TRBV5-4, the J call TRBJ2-7, with 12 bases that match TRBD2. The CDR3 runs 17 residues. Unmatched junction bases numbered 8, after V lost 2 bases and J lost 2 bases. Looked up from germline, CDR1 is SGHNT and CDR2 is YYREEE (reference sequence). The CDR3 sequence is CASSLAGLAGITYEQYF. The CDR3 DNA reads as TGTGCCAGCAGCTTAGCCGGACTAGCGGGGATCACCTACGAGCAGTACTTC. Looking up the rest from reference TRBV5-4 and TRBJ2-7 gives the full variable domain: ETGVTQSPTHLIKTRGQQVTLRCSSQSGHNTVSWYQQALGQGPQFIFQYYREEENGRGNFPPRFSGLQFPNYSSELNVNALELDDSALYLCASSLAGLAGITYEQYFGPGTRLTVT.

V gene TRBV2 combines with J gene TRBJ1-1; D is undetermined. CDR3 length: 13 residues. Per the germline V gene, CDR1 is SNHLY and CDR2 is FYNNEI. V lost 5 bases, J lost 1 base, and 8 bases lay in between. Here the CDR3 DNA reads TGTGCCAGCAGTTTCCAAGCGAACACTGAAGCTTTCTTT. Translated, it gives CASSFQANTEAFF.

The V gene is TRBV7-2, the J gene TRBJ1-2, with a weak D call TRBD1 (5 bases). V dropped 2 bases and J dropped 8 bases, with 15 bases sitting between them. The V gene's germline CDR1 is SGHTA and CDR2 FQGNSA. This CDR3 comprises 14 residues. CDR3 loop: CASSLLIQGSGYTF. DNA of the CDR3: TGTGCCAGCAGCTTACTTATCCAGGGTTCAGGCTACACCTTC.

The CDR3 bases are TGTGCCAGCAGCCCTTACGGGATGGGCAACACTGAAGCTTTCTTT. Its protein is CASSPYGMGNTEAFF. This chain uses TRBV9 with TRBJ1-1, with D unresolved. Germline values: CDR1 SGDLS, CDR2 YYNGEE. This CDR3 spans 15 amino acids. V was shortened by 4 bases and J by 2 bases, with 15 bases between the two germline ends.

The chain has TRBV5-6 and TRBJ2-2; 10 nucleotides align to TRBD1. CDR1 and CDR2 from the germline V gene are SGHDT and YYEEEE. The ends lost 2 bases at V and 4 bases at J; junction bases unmatched: 8. The CDR3 runs 17 residues. DNA for the CDR3: TGTGCCAGCAGCTTAGCAGGACAGGGGGGGATCACCGGGGAGCTGTTTTTT. Translation: CASSLAGQGGITGELFF. Full variable domain (missing parts from reference TRBV5-6 and TRBJ2-2): DAGVTQSPTHLIKTRGQQVTLRCSPKSGHDTVSWYQQALGQGPQFIFQYYEEEERQRGNFPDRFSGHQFPNYSSELNVNALLLGDSALYLCASSLAGQGGITGELFFGEGSRLTVL.

The chain carries TRBV2 and TRBJ2-1; tentative D call: TRBD1 (5 bases). The CDR3 is 13 residues long. With 2 bases removed from V and 8 bases from J, the gap between germline ends came to 10 bases. CDR1 and CDR2 from the germline V gene are SNHLY and FYNNEI. The CDR3 DNA reads as TGTGCCAGCAGTGAAACCCAGGGATATGAGCAGTTCTTC. Encoded protein: CASSETQGYEQFF. Full variable domain (missing parts from reference TRBV2 and TRBJ2-1): EPEVTQTPSHQVTQMGQEVILRCVPISNHLYFYWYRQILGQKVEFLVSFYNNEISEKSEIFDDQFSVERPDGSNFTLKIRSTKLEDSAMYFCASSETQGYEQFFGPGTRLTVL.

The V and J genes are TRBV5-6 and TRBJ2-1; 12 bases align to TRBD2. Germline V gene sequence: CDR1 SGHDT, CDR2 YYEEEE. J gave up 7 bases and V 0 bases, and 14 bases lay outside the gene matches. This CDR3 spans 19 amino acids. CDR3 nucleotide sequence: TGTGCCAGCAGCTTGGCCGGGACTAGCGGGCTGTGGGGGGATAATGAGCAGTTCTTC. Residues: CASSLAGTSGLWGDNEQFF.

V is TRBV21-1 and J is TRBJ2-5; TRBD2, the D gene given by the table, was not confirmed from the DNA. TRBV21-1 constitutes a pseudogene. The CDR3 spans 15 residues. CDR3 loop: CASSKMRPQNGTQYF. CDR3 DNA sequence: TGTGCCAGCAGCAAGATGCGGCCTCAGAACGGGACCCAGTACTTC.

The chain joins TRBV6-6 to TRBJ2-7, with a possible D match to TRBD1 (5 bases). This CDR3 is 13 amino acids long. Trimming cost V 6 bases and J 3 bases, with 12 bases left between them. The germline gives CDR1 MNHNY, CDR2 SVGAGI (reference sequence). The CDR3 spells CASRPSTVYEQYF. The CDR3 DNA reads TGTGCCAGCAGACCTTCGACAGTCTACGAGCAGTACTTC.

The rearrangement uses TRBV6-2 or TRBV6-3 and TRBJ1-2; D is perhaps TRBD1 (5 bases). The CDR3 is 15 residues long. Germline V gene lookup returns CDR1 MNHEY and CDR2 SVGEGT. V lost 0 bases, J lost 7 bases, and 15 bases lay in between. For the CDR3, the DNA is TGTGCCAGCAGTTACTCGTGGGGGGACGGCGGTGGCTACACCTTC. This encodes CASSYSWGDGGGYTF.

This chain connects TRBV4-1 to TRBJ1-1, with TRBD1 matching over 8 bases. Trimming removed 6 bases from V and 1 base from J; junction bases left unmatched: 7. Germline CDR1 and CDR2: MGHRA and YSYEKL. CDR3 length equals 15 residues. As DNA, the CDR3 is TGCGCCAGCAGTCGACAGGGGAGGCCGAACACTGAAGCTTTCTTT. It is translated as CASSRQGRPNTEAFF.

The rearrangement uses TRBV11-3 and TRBJ2-1, with D possibly being TRBD1 (5 bases). V was shortened by 4 bases and J by 9 bases, with 7 bases between the two germline ends. The CDR3 is 11 residues long. Germline CDR1 reads SGHNT; CDR2 reads YENEEA. CDR3: CASSWGREQFF. The DNA of the CDR3 is TGTGCCAGCAGCTGGGGCCGTGAGCAGTTCTTC.